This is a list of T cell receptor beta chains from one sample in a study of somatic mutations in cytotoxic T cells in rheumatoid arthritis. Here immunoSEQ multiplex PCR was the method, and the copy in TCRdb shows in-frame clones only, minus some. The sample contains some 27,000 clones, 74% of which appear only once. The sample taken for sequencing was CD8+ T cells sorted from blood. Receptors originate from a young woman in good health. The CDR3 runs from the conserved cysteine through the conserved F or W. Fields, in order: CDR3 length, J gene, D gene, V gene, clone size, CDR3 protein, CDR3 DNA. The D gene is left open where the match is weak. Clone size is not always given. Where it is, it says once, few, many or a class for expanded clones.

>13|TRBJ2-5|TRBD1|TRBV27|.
CASSPTGGETQYF
TGTGCCAGCAGTCCGACAGGGGGGGAGACCCAGTACTTC
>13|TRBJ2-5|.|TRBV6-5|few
CASSYGAEETQYF
TGTGCCAGCAGTTACGGGGCAGAAGAGACCCAGTACTTC
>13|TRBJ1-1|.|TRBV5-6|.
CASSLGGAWEAFF
TGTGCCAGCAGCTTGGGTGGGGCGTGGGAAGCTTTCTTT
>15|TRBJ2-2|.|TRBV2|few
CASSDMGVQPGELFF
TGTGCCAGCAGTGATATGGGGGTTCAACCCGGGGAGCTGTTTTTT
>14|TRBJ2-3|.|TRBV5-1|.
CASSLSGITDTQYF
TGCGCCAGCAGCTTGAGCGGAATCACAGATACGCAGTATTTT
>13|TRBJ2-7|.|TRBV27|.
CASSNAGGYEQYF
TGTGCCAGCAGTAATGCAGGGGGGTACGAGCAGTACTTC
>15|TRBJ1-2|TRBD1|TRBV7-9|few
CASSLPSDRPAGYTF
TGTGCCAGCAGCTTACCCTCGGACAGGCCCGCTGGCTACACCTTC
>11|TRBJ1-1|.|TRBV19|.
CASSLGGEAFF
TGTGCCAGTAGCCTGGGGGGAGAAGCTTTCTTT
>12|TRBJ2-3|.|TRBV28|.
CASSSWGDTQYF
TGTGCCAGCAGTTCCTGGGGGGATACGCAGTATTTT
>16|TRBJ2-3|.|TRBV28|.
CASSLGSSVSTDTQYF
TGTGCCAGCAGTTTAGGGTCTAGCGTGAGCACAGATACGCAGTATTTT
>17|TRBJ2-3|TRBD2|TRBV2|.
CASTDEGLASSTDTQYF
TGTGCCAGCACCGACGAGGGACTAGCGTCTAGCACAGATACGCAGTATTTT
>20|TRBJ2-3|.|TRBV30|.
CAWSVPRGASPARRTDTQYF
TGTGCCTGGAGTGTACCCCGGGGAGCCTCTCCCGCCCGGCGCACAGATACGCAGTATTTT
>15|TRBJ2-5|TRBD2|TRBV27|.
CASSQIAGGSETQYF
TGTGCCAGCAGTCAGATAGCGGGAGGATCAGAGACCCAGTACTTC
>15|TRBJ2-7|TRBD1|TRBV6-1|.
CASSLDRGTRYEQYF
TGTGCCAGCAGTCTGGACAGGGGGACCCGGTACGAGCAGTACTTC
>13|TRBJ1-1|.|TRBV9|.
CASSPKGNTEAFF
TGTGCCAGCAGCCCCAAGGGGAACACTGAAGCTTTCTTT
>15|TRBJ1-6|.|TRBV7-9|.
CASSYTGSYNSPLHF
TGTGCCAGCAGCTACACTGGTTCCTATAATTCACCCCTCCACTTT
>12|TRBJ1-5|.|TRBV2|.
CASSGGDQPQHF
TGTGCCAGCAGTGGGGGGGATCAGCCCCAGCATTTT
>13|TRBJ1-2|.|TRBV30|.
CAWSVAGDYGYTF
TGTGCCTGGAGTGTAGCAGGCGACTATGGCTACACCTTC
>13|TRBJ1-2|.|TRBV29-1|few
CSVEEAVNYGYTF
TGCAGCGTTGAAGAAGCGGTTAACTATGGCTACACCTTC
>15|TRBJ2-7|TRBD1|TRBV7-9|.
CASSPPGQGVAEQYF
TGTGCCAGCAGCCCGCCCGGACAGGGGGTTGCCGAGCAGTACTTC
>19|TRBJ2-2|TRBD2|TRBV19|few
CASKPETSGPLANTGELFF
TGTGCCAGTAAGCCGGAGACTAGCGGGCCACTAGCGAACACCGGGGAGCTGTTTTTT
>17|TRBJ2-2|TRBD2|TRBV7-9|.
CASSLTSGGSNTGELFF
TGTGCCAGCAGCTTGACTAGCGGGGGATCGAACACCGGGGAGCTGTTTTTT
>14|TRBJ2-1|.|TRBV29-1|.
CSVEGVGSYNEQFF
TGCAGCGTTGAAGGGGTGGGGTCCTACAATGAGCAGTTCTTC
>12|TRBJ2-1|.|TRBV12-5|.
CASGPTALQQFF
TGTGCTAGTGGACCGACGGCCCTGCAGCAGTTCTTC
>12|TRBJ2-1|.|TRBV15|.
CATSSMGPEQFF
TGTGCCACCAGCAGTATGGGGCCTGAGCAGTTCTTC
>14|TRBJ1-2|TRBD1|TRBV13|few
CASSPGTGFYGYTF
TGTGCCAGCAGCCCCGGGACAGGGTTTTATGGCTACACCTTC
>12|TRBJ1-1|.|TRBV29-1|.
CSVTVWDTEAFF
TGCAGCGTGACCGTATGGGATACTGAAGCTTTCTTT
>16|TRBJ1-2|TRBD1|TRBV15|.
CATSSAGTGFHYGYTF
TGTGCCACCAGCTCCGCAGGGACAGGGTTCCACTATGGCTACACCTTC
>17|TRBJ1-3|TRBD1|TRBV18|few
CASSLTGTGESGNTIYF
TGTGCCAGCTCACTAACCGGGACAGGGGAGTCTGGAAACACCATATATTTT
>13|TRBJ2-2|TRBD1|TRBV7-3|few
CASSLDRAGELFF
TGTGCCAGCAGCTTGGACAGGGCCGGGGAGCTGTTTTTT
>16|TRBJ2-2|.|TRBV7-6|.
CASSLELGGLTGELFF
TGTGCCAGCAGCTTAGAACTAGGAGGTCTTACCGGGGAGCTGTTTTTT
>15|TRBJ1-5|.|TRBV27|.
CASSNSGQSKKPQHF
TGTGCCAGCAGTAACTCCGGACAGTCAAAGAAGCCCCAGCATTTT
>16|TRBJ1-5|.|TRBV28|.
CASSQNHGGAGQPQHF
TGTGCCAGCAGTCAAAACCATGGGGGGGCCGGTCAGCCCCAGCATTTT
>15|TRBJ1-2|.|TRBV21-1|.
CASSKIRQRNYGYTF
TGTGCCAGCAGCAAAATCCGCCAGCGTAACTATGGCTACACCTTC
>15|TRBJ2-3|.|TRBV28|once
CASSLLASDTDTQYF
TGTGCCAGCAGTTTACTTGCGAGCGACACAGATACGCAGTATTTT
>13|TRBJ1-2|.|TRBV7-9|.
CASSLVGNYGYTF
TGTGCCAGCAGCTTAGTAGGGAACTATGGCTACACCTTC
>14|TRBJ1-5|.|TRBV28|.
CASTPRGSNQPQHF
TGTGCCAGCACTCCTAGGGGGAGCAATCAGCCCCAGCATTTT
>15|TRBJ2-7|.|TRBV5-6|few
CASTSWGDGPYEQYF
TGTGCCAGCACCTCCTGGGGGGACGGACCCTACGAGCAGTACTTC
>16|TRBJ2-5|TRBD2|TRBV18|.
CASSPRTSGIQETQYF
TGTGCCAGCTCACCTCGGACTAGCGGGATTCAAGAGACCCAGTACTTC
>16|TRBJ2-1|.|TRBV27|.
CASSLISGSPYNEQFF
TGTGCCAGCAGTTTAATTAGCGGCAGTCCCTACAATGAGCAGTTCTTC
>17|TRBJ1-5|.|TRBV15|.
CATSRDRTAYSNQPQHF
TGTGCCACCAGCAGAGATAGGACAGCTTATAGCAATCAGCCCCAGCATTTT
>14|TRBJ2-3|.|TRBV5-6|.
CASSLGGITDTQYF
TGTGCCAGCAGCTTGGGGGGGATCACAGATACGCAGTATTTT
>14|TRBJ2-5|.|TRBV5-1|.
CASSLAGSRETQYF
TGCGCCAGCAGCTTGGCCGGGTCTAGAGAGACCCAGTACTTC
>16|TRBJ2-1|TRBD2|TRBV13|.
CASSPEGTSGYNEQFF
TGTGCCAGCAGCCCAGAAGGGACTAGCGGCTACAATGAGCAGTTCTTC
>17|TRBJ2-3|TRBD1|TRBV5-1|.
CASSLGVTGYEKDTQYF
TGCGCCAGCAGCTTGGGTGTGACAGGGTATGAAAAAGATACGCAGTATTTT
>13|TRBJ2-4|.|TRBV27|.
CASSLSATSSWYF
TGTGCCAGCAGTTTATCCGCGACTAGTAGTTGGTACTTC
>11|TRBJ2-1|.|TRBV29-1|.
CSVDKRNEQFF
TGCAGCGTGGACAAGCGGAATGAGCAGTTCTTC
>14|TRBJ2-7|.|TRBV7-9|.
CASSHGDRIHEQYF
TGTGCCAGCAGCCATGGCGACAGGATCCACGAGCAGTACTTC
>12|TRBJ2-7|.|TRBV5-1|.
CASSLFWDEQYF
TGCGCCAGCAGCTTGTTTTGGGACGAGCAGTACTTC
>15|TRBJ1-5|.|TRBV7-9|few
CASSSVTENNQPQHF
TGTGCCAGCAGCTCTGTGACAGAGAACAATCAGCCCCAGCATTTT
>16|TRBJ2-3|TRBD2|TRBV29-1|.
CSVVPGLAFITDTQYF
TGCAGCGTTGTACCGGGACTAGCTTTTATCACAGATACGCAGTATTTT
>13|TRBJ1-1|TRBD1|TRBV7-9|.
CASSPRQGTEAFF
TGTGCCAGCAGCCCCCGACAGGGAACTGAAGCTTTCTTT
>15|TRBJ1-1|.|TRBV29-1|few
CSVEDPLRGNTEAFF
TGCAGCGTTGAAGATCCCCTCAGGGGGAACACTGAAGCTTTCTTT
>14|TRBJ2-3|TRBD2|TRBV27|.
CASGTSGLSDTQYF
TGTGCCAGCGGGACTAGCGGACTATCAGATACGCAGTATTTT